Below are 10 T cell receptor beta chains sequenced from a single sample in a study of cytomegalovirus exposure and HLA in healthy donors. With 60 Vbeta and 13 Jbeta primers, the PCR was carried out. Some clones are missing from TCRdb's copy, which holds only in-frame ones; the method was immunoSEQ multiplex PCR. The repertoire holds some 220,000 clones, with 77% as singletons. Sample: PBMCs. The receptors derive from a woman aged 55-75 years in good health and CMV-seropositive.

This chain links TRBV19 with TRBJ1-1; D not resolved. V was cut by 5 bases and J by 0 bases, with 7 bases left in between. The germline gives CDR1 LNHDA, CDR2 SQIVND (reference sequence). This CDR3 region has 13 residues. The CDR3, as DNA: TGTGCCAGTAGTGAGGTCATGAACACTGAAGCTTTCTTT. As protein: CASSEVMNTEAFF.

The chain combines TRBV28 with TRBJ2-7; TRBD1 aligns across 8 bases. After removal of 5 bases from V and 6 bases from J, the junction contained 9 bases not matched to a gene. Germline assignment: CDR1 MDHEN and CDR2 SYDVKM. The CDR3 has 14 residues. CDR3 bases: TGTGCCAGCAGTCCCGGGGCAGGGGGCGGCGAGCAGTACTTC. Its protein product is CASSPGAGGGEQYF.

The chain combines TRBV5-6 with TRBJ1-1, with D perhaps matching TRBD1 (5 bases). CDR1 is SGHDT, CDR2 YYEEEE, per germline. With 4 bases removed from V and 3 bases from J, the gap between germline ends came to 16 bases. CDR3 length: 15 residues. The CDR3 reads CASSPSPAGDTEAFF. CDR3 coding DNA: TGTGCCAGCAGCCCATCCCCCGCGGGGGACACTGAAGCTTTCTTT.

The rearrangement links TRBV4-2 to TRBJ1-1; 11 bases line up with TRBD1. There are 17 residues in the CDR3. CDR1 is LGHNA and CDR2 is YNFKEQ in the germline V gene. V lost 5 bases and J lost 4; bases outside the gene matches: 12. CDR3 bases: TGTGCCAGCAGCTCAAGAGTGCCCGGGACAGGGGGCACTGAAGCTTTCTTT. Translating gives CASSSRVPGTGGTEAFF.

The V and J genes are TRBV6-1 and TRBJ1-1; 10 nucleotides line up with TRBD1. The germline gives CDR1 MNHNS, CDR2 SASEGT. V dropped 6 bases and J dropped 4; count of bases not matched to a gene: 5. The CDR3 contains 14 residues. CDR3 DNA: TGTGCCAGCAGACCCAGGGACAGGGGCACTGAAGCTTTCTTT. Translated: CASRPRDRGTEAFF.

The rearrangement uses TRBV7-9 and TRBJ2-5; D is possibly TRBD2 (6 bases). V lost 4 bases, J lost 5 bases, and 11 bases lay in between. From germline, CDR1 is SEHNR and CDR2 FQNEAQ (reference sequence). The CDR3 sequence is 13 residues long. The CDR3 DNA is TGTGCCAGCAGCTCCCGGGGGTGGGAGACCCAGTACTTC. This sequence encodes CASSSRGWETQYF.

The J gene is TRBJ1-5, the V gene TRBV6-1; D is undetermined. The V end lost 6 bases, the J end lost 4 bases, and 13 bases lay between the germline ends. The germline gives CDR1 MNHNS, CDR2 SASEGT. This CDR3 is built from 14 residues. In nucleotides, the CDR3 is TGTGCCAGCAGCCAGGTTGCCCTGAATCAGCCCCAGCATTTT. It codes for CASSQVALNQPQHF.

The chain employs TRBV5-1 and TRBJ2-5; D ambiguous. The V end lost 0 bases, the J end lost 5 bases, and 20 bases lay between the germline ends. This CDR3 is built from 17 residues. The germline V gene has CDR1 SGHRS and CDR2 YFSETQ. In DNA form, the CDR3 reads TGCGCCAGCAGCTTGGCCGGCAGCAACCTCGCCGGGGAGACCCAGTACTTC. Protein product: CASSLAGSNLAGETQYF.

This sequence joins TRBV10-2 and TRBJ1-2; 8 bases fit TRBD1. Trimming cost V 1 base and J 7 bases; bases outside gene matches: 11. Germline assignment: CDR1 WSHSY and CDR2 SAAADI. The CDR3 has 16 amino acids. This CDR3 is CASSEFGTGERGGYTF. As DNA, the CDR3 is TGCGCCAGCAGTGAGTTCGGGACAGGAGAACGAGGTGGCTACACCTTC.

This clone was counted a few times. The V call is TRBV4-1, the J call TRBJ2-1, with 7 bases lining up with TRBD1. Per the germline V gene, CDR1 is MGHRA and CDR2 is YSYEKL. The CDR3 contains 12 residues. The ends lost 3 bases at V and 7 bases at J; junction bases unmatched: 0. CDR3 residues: CASSHRGNEQFF. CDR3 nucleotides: TGCGCCAGCAGCCACAGGGGGAATGAGCAGTTCTTC.